Given below is one TCR beta chain in context. This entry comes from a study of blood T cell repertoires in COVID-19. About the research overall: Samples taken during acute and convalescent COVID-19 were collected in the United States, Italy and Spain.

V trimming: 0 bases; J trimming: 9 bases; junction bases outside the gene matches: 7. This CDR3 has 15 amino acids. In germline, CDR1 is SGHRS, CDR2 YFSETQ. TCRdb's copy holds only in-frame clones and misses some; the assay was immunoSEQ multiplex PCR. The data show 95,000 to 110,000 clones, just under 85% seen once. The source material was peripheral blood. This sequence joins TRBV5-1 and TRBJ1-5, with 9 bases matching TRBD1. The sequence came from a woman aged 80 or over with active or convalescent COVID-19. The CDR3 nucleotides read TGCGCCAGCAGCTTGGGGACAGGGGCCCAAGGGCCCCAGCATTTT. This encodes CASSLGTGAQGPQHF.